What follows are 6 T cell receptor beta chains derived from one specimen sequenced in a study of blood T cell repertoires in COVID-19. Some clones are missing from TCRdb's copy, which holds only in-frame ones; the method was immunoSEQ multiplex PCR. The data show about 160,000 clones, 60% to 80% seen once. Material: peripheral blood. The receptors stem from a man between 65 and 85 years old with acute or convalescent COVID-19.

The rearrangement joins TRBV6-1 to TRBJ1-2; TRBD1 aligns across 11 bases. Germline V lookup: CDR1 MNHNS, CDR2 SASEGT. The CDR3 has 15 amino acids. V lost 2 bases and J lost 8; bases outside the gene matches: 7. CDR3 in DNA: TGTGCCAGCAGTGAATCCGGGACAGGGGGAAGAGGCTACACCTTC. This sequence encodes CASSESGTGGRGYTF.

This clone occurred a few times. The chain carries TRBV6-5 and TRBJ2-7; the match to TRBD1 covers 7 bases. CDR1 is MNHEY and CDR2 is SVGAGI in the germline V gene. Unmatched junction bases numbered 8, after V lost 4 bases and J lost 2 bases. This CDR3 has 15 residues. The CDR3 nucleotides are TGTGCCAGCAGTTCCTCTAGGGACAGACCCTACGAGCAGTACTTC. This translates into CASSSSRDRPYEQYF.

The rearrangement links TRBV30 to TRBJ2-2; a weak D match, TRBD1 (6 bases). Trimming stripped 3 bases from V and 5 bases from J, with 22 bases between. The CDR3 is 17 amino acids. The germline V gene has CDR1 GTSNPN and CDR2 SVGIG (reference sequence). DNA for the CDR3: TGTGCCTGGAGGCCCTCACCCTGGGGGCGATTAACCGGGGAGCTGTTTTTT. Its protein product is CAWRPSPWGRLTGELFF. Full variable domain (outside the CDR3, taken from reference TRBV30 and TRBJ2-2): SQTIHQWPATLVQPVGSPLSLECTVEGTSNPNLYWYRQAAGRGLQLLFYSVGIGQISSEVPQNLSASRPQDRQFILSSKKLLLSDSGFYLCAWRPSPWGRLTGELFFGEGSRLTVL.

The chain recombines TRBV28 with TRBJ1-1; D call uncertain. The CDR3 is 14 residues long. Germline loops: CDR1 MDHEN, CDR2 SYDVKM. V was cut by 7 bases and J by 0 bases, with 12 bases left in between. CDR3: CASKLDQLNTEAFF. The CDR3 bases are TGTGCCAGCAAACTAGACCAGTTGAACACTGAAGCTTTCTTT.

CDR3 bases: TGTGCCAGCAGCCAGGTTGCCAGGGAAAACACTGAAGCTTTCTTT. It encodes CASSQVARENTEAFF. The chain combines TRBV7-3 with TRBJ1-1; the D gene is possibly TRBD1 (5 bases). Between the trimmed V and J ends, which lost 5 bases and 2 bases, there was a span of 15 bases. Germline V gene sequence: CDR1 SGHTA, CDR2 FQGTGA. The CDR3 loop spans 15 amino acids.

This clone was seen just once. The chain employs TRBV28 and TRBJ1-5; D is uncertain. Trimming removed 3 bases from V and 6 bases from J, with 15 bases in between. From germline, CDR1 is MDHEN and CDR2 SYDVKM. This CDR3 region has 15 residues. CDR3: CASSFTVQPFQPQHF. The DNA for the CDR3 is TGTGCCAGCAGTTTCACAGTCCAGCCTTTTCAGCCCCAGCATTTT. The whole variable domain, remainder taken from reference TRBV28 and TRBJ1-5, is DVKVTQSSRYLVKRTGEKVFLECVQDMDHENMFWYRQDPGLGLRLIYFSYDVKMKEKGDIPEGYSVSREKKERFSLILESASTNQTSMYLCASSFTVQPFQPQHFGDGTRLSIL.